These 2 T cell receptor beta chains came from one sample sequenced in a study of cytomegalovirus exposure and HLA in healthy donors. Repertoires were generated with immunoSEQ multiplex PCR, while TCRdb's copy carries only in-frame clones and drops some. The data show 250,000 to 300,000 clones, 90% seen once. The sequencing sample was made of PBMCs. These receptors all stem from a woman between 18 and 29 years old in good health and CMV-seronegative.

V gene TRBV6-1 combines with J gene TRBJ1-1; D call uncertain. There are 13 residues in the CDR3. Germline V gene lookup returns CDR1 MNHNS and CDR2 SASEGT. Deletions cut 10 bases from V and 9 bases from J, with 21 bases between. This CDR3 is CAILEGYRGKAFF. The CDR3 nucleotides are TGTGCCATCCTGGAGGGCTATAGAGGTAAAGCTTTCTTT.

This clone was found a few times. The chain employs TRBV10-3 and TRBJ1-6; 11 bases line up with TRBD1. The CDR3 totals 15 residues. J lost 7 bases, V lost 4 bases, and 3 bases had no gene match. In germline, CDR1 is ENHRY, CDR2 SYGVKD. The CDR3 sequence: CAISGGDRGNSPLHF. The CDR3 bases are TGTGCCATCAGTGGAGGGGACAGGGGGAATTCACCCCTCCACTTT.